This T cell receptor beta chain emerged from a study of blood T cell repertoires in COVID-19. Turning to the study itself: Both acute and convalescent COVID-19 samples were obtained from the United States, Italy and Spain.

Germline values: CDR1 SEHNR, CDR2 FQNEAQ (reference sequence). Trimming removed 5 bases from V and 4 bases from J, with 8 bases in between. This CDR3 region has 12 residues. In the original processing: Estimated nucleated cell counts came from reference gene primer amplification. Profiled with immunoSEQ multiplex PCR; TCRdb holds only in-frame clones, not every one. The V and J calls and clone size are taken from that table; D and trimming were inferred from the DNA. The sample lists roughly 150,000 clones, about 87% occurring once. The receptor comes from a man older than 75 with acute or convalescent COVID-19. The sequencing input was peripheral blood. V and J are TRBV7-9 and TRBJ1-2, with D uncertain. For the CDR3, the DNA is TGTGCCAGCAGCACAGACACCTATGGCTACACCTTC. It translates to CASSTDTYGYTF. Together with reference TRBV7-9 and TRBJ1-2, the CDR3 gives the full variable domain: DTGVSQNPRHKITKRGQNVTFRCDPISEHNRLYWYRQTLGQGPEFLTYFQNEAQLEKSRLLSDRFSAERPKGSFSTLEIQRTEQGDSAMYLCASSTDTYGYTFGSGTRLTVV.